The 29 T cell receptor beta chains below come from one sample, sequenced in a study of blood T cell repertoires in COVID-19. Assay: immunoSEQ multiplex PCR; the TCRdb copy retains only in-frame clones and omits some. The data show more than 200,000 clones, more than 75% seen once. Material: PBMCs or T cells enriched from blood (not recorded which). These receptors came from a man aged 25 to 40 in a cohort exposed to, infected with or recovered from COVID-19 (not recorded which).

The J gene is TRBJ2-7, the V gene TRBV27, with D maybe TRBD1 (5 bases). V was pared by 2 bases and J by 7 bases, with 18 bases between. Germline V lookup: CDR1 MNHEY, CDR2 SMNVEV (reference sequence). The CDR3 contains 15 residues. The CDR3 bases are TGTGCCAGCAGTTTACCGGACAAAAGGAGTTATGAGCAGTACTTC. This encodes CASSLPDKRSYEQYF.

The CDR3 is CASSYRGTTGELFF. The CDR3 nucleotides read TGTGCCAGCAGTTACCGGGGGACCACCGGGGAGCTGTTTTTT. The chain is built from TRBV6-5 and TRBJ2-2, with D possibly TRBD2 on 6 matching bases. CDR3 length: 14 amino acids. From germline, CDR1 is MNHEY and CDR2 SVGAGI. Deletions cut 2 bases from V and 4 bases from J, with 8 bases between.

The CDR3 loop reads CASSWPRTADADTQYF. CDR3 nucleotide sequence: TGCGCCAGCAGCTGGCCGAGGACAGCGGATGCGGATACGCAGTATTTT. The chain carries TRBV5-1 and TRBJ2-3; TRBD1 might be the D (6 bases). V was clipped by 3 bases and J by 6 bases, with 20 bases between them. Germline assignment: CDR1 SGHRS and CDR2 YFSETQ. This CDR3 is 16 amino acids long.

The chain has TRBV6-5 and TRBJ2-2, with 9 nucleotides matching TRBD2. V shed 5 bases and J 5 bases; nucleotides not matched to a gene: 6. In germline, CDR1 is MNHEY, CDR2 SVGAGI. The CDR3 has 15 amino acids. The CDR3 loop is CASSLSGRGTGELFF. The CDR3 DNA sequence: TGTGCCAGCAGTCTTAGCGGGAGAGGGACCGGGGAGCTGTTTTTT.

The CDR3 coding sequence is TGTGCCAGCAGCTTGTATGATCAGCCCCAGCATTTT. Protein: CASSLYDQPQHF. The V call is TRBV5-5, the J call TRBJ1-5; the D is unclear. The CDR3 consists of 12 residues. The V gene lost 1 base and the J gene lost 5 bases, with 4 bases spanning the gap. The V gene's germline CDR1 is SGHKS and CDR2 YYEKEE (reference sequence). The whole variable domain, remainder taken from reference TRBV5-5 and TRBJ1-5, is DAGVTQSPTHLIKTRGQQVTLRCSPISGHKSVSWYQQVLGQGPQFIFQYYEKEERGRGNFPDRFSARQFPNYSSELNVNALLLGDSALYLCASSLYDQPQHFGDGTRLSIL.

The rearrangement uses TRBV5-1 and TRBJ2-7; 10 bases fit TRBD1. The V gene end was trimmed by 1 base and the J gene end by 5 bases; junction bases not matched to a gene: 6. This CDR3 is 15 amino acids long. The germline CDR1 and CDR2 sequences are SGHRS and YFSETQ. The CDR3 protein is CASSLRTGGKNEQYF. CDR3 DNA: TGCGCCAGCAGCTTGAGGACAGGGGGTAAAAACGAGCAGTACTTC.

The gene calls are TRBV5-5 and TRBJ2-3, with D possibly matching TRBD2 (6 bases). Between the trimmed V and J ends, which lost 5 bases and 4 bases, there was a span of 11 bases. The CDR3 spans 13 residues. Germline CDR1 and CDR2: SGHKS and YYEKEE (reference sequence). CDR3 amino acids: CASSSQRADTQYF. For the CDR3, the DNA is TGTGCCAGCAGTTCCCAGCGGGCAGATACGCAGTATTTT.

J is TRBJ1-4 and V is TRBV7-9; maybe TRBD1 (5 bases). This CDR3 region has 17 residues. Germline assignment: CDR1 SEHNR and CDR2 FQNEAQ (reference sequence). Trimming left V 5 bases short and J 5 bases short, with 21 bases between. DNA of the CDR3: TGTGCCAGCAGCGATCTAGCATCGGGAGGGGAGAATGAAAAACTGTTTTTT. As protein: CASSDLASGGENEKLFF.

This clone was detected only once. The chain uses TRBV7-6 and TRBJ2-3; D is unclear. Trimming left V 2 bases short and J 2 bases short, with 11 bases between. CDR3 length: 15 amino acids. The germline V gene has CDR1 SGHVS and CDR2 FNYEAQ. The CDR3, as DNA: TGTGCCAGCAGCTTAAACCTACCCGACACAGATACGCAGTATTTT. As protein: CASSLNLPDTDTQYF.

CDR3 nucleotide sequence: TGTGCCAGCAGTTACGGGTCCGCGGGGAACGAGCAGTACTTC. Translating it yields CASSYGSAGNEQYF. This chain uses TRBV6-2 or TRBV6-3 with TRBJ2-7; possible D gene TRBD2, 6 bases. With 2 bases removed from V and 5 bases from J, the gap between germline ends came to 13 bases. This CDR3 contains 14 residues. Germline loops: CDR1 MNHEY, CDR2 SVGEGT.

This sequence joins TRBV29-1 and TRBJ2-2, with D perhaps matching TRBD1 (6 bases). The CDR3 extends over 12 amino acids. V was cut by 6 bases and J by 6 bases, with 11 bases left in between. Germline lookup yields CDR1 SQVTM and CDR2 ANQGSEA. As DNA, the CDR3 is TGCAGCGTGGCCCCAGGGGCCGGGGAGCTGTTTTTT. Translating gives CSVAPGAGELFF.

The V and J genes are TRBV11-2 and TRBJ2-7; 7 bases map to TRBD2. Germline-derived CDR1 and CDR2 are SGHAT and FQNNGV. The CDR3 contains 15 residues. Trimming took 3 bases from V and 2 from J; bases not matched to a gene: 7. DNA of the CDR3: TGTGCCAGCAGCTTGGGGAGGGCGTCGACCTACGAGCAGTACTTC. Its translation: CASSLGRASTYEQYF.

The chain has TRBV11-2 and TRBJ2-7; D gene uncertain. Germline-derived CDR1 and CDR2 are SGHAT and FQNNGV. V lost 1 base and J 3 bases, leaving 4 bases between the germline ends. The CDR3 spans 12 residues. CDR3 region: CASSLVGYEQYF. In DNA form, the CDR3 reads TGTGCCAGCAGCTTAGTCGGCTACGAGCAGTACTTC.

The genes are TRBV19 and TRBJ2-1; tentatively, D is TRBD2 (6 bases). The V and J ends lost 0 bases and 3 bases respectively, with 21 bases between them. The CDR3 is made up of 19 amino acids. The germline V gene encodes CDR1 LNHDA and CDR2 SQIVND (reference sequence). The DNA for the CDR3 is TGTGCCAGTAGTATAGATAGCTTCGCAGGCGGGGTTCTCTACAATGAGCAGTTCTTC. This codes for CASSIDSFAGGVLYNEQFF.

The chain recombines TRBV28 with TRBJ1-4, with 9 bases fitting TRBD1. CDR3 length: 15 residues. The germline CDR1 and CDR2 sequences are MDHEN and SYDVKM. The trim removed 5 bases at V and 5 bases at J, leaving 6 bases unmatched. The CDR3 loop reads CASSGTGTGNEKLFF. DNA for the CDR3: TGTGCCAGCAGTGGAACCGGGACAGGGAATGAAAAACTGTTTTTT. The entire variable domain, with the rest obtained from reference TRBV28 and TRBJ1-4, is as follows: DVKVTQSSRYLVKRTGEKVFLECVQDMDHENMFWYRQDPGLGLRLIYFSYDVKMKEKGDIPEGYSVSREKKERFSLILESASTNQTSMYLCASSGTGTGNEKLFFGSGTQLSVL.

This rearrangement joins TRBV4-1 to TRBJ2-5; 7 nucleotides agree with TRBD1. This CDR3 comprises 16 residues. The V gene's germline CDR1 is MGHRA and CDR2 YSYEKL. V gave up 0 bases and J gave up 3 bases; unmatched junction bases: 7. The CDR3 protein is CASSQEVRDSEETQYF. As DNA, the CDR3 is TGCGCCAGCAGCCAAGAAGTTCGGGACAGTGAAGAGACCCAGTACTTC.

The V gene is TRBV7-2, the J gene TRBJ1-2, with 7 bases lining up with TRBD1. Trimming at V came to 1 base and at J to 4 bases, leaving 6 bases not matched to a gene. Germline V CDR1 and CDR2: SGHTA, FQGNSA. The CDR3 is 15 residues long. For the CDR3, the DNA is TGTGCCAGCAGCTTAGTGGCCGGACAGGTCTATGGCTACACCTTC. Translated: CASSLVAGQVYGYTF.

The rearrangement uses TRBV9 and TRBJ2-3; no firm D call. CDR3 length equals 14 residues. CDR1 SGDLS and CDR2 YYNGEE come from the germline V gene. V shed 3 bases and J shed 1 base, with 9 bases lying between them. CDR3 sequence (DNA): TGTGCCAGCAGCGGAGGAGAGGGCACAGATACGCAGTATTTT. Protein: CASSGGEGTDTQYF.

The rearrangement joins TRBV7-3 to TRBJ1-1, with a tentative D call TRBD1 (5 bases). V lost 5 bases and J lost 1, with 14 bases in between. This CDR3 has 15 amino acids. Germline V gene lookup returns CDR1 SGHTA and CDR2 FQGTGA. The CDR3 spells CASSPGTGQNTEAFF. As DNA, the CDR3 is TGTGCCAGCAGCCCTGGGACTGGGCAGAACACTGAAGCTTTCTTT.

The V gene is TRBV29-1, the J gene TRBJ2-5; 8 nucleotides align to TRBD1. The V gene end was trimmed by 6 bases and the J gene end by 1 base; junction bases not matched to a gene: 7. Germline V lookup: CDR1 SQVTM, CDR2 ANQGSEA. The length of the CDR3 is 14 residues. The CDR3 loop is CSVSRTGPQETQYF. CDR3 nucleotide sequence: TGCAGCGTCAGCCGGACAGGGCCCCAAGAGACCCAGTACTTC.

This clone was observed once. V is TRBV19 and J is TRBJ1-5, with D maybe TRBD1 (6 bases). V was clipped by 8 bases and J by 8 bases, with 16 bases between them. This CDR3 has 13 amino acids. In germline, CDR1 is LNHDA, CDR2 SQIVND (reference sequence). The CDR3 loop is CASWGQITEPQHF. DNA of the CDR3: TGTGCCAGTTGGGGGCAGATAACGGAGCCCCAGCATTTT.

This clone turned up a few times. The V call is TRBV28, the J call TRBJ2-3; TRBD1 agrees at 8 bases. The germline gives CDR1 MDHEN, CDR2 SYDVKM. The CDR3 is 17 residues long. The J segment lost 2 bases and the V segment lost 2 bases, leaving 9 bases of the junction unmatched. The CDR3 DNA is TGTGCCAGCAGTTTAAAGGGACAGGTCCTCATCACAGATACGCAGTATTTT. Translating it yields CASSLKGQVLITDTQYF.

This clone was detected only once. The V gene is TRBV19, the J gene TRBJ1-2; 10 bases match TRBD1. V lost 3 bases to trimming and J lost 6 bases; unmatched junction nucleotides: 7. The CDR3 is 15 amino acids. Per germline, CDR1 LNHDA and CDR2 SQIVND (reference sequence). The CDR3 DNA reads as TGTGCCAGTAGTATCGGGGCGGACAGGGGGGATGGCTACACCTTC. Protein: CASSIGADRGDGYTF.

The chain employs TRBV4-3 and TRBJ1-1, with 11 nucleotides matching TRBD1. Germline assignment: CDR1 LGHNA and CDR2 YSLEER. Trimming removed 1 base from V and 6 bases from J; junction bases left unmatched: 4. The CDR3 is 15 amino acids. CDR3 protein: CASSQVGQGGAEAFF. CDR3 coding DNA: TGCGCCAGCAGCCAAGTGGGACAGGGGGGCGCTGAAGCTTTCTTT.

The V call is TRBV10-3, the J call TRBJ2-1, with 7 bases matching TRBD1. Germline trimming cut 4 bases from V and 9 bases from J; bases unmatched to any gene: 6. The CDR3 covers 13 residues. Germline V lookup: CDR1 ENHRY, CDR2 SYGVKD. CDR3 amino acids: CAISGQGVSEQFF. For the CDR3, the DNA is TGTGCCATCAGTGGGCAGGGGGTGAGTGAGCAGTTCTTC.

With respect to this clone: Other nucleotide sequences in the sample specify the same CDR3. The V call is TRBV7-9, the J call TRBJ2-1, with 11 bases aligning to TRBD2. This CDR3 is 15 amino acids long. Trimming cost V 3 bases and J 2 bases; bases outside gene matches: 0. The germline gives CDR1 SEHNR, CDR2 FQNEAQ (reference sequence). The CDR3 nucleotides are TGTGCCAGCAGCTTGACTAGCGGGACCTACAATGAGCAGTTCTTC. It encodes CASSLTSGTYNEQFF. Complete variable domain (other parts from reference TRBV7-9 and TRBJ2-1): DTGVSQNPRHKITKRGQNVTFRCDPISEHNRLYWYRQTLGQGPEFLTYFQNEAQLEKSRLLSDRFSAERPKGSFSTLEIQRTEQGDSAMYLCASSLTSGTYNEQFFGPGTRLTVL.

The chain links TRBV15 to TRBJ2-5, with 14 bases aligning to TRBD2. Germline V CDR1 and CDR2: LNHNV, YYDKDF (reference sequence). The V gene end was trimmed by 3 bases and the J gene end by 1 base; junction bases not matched to a gene: 4. This CDR3 region has 17 residues. CDR3 DNA: TGTGCCACCAGCAGCGGGGGACTAGCGGGAGCCCAAGAGACCCAGTACTTC. It translates to CATSSGGLAGAQETQYF.

The chain has TRBV18 and TRBJ2-7; a weak D match, TRBD1 (5 bases). The germline CDR1 and CDR2 sequences are KGHSH and LQKENI. Between the trimmed V and J ends, which lost 2 bases and 0 bases, there was a span of 14 bases. CDR3 length equals 16 residues. The CDR3 nucleotides are TGTGCCAGCTCACCATTAGACAGAAGTAGCTCCTACGAGCAGTACTTC. It yields the protein CASSPLDRSSSYEQYF. The whole variable domain, filled in from reference TRBV18 and TRBJ2-7, reads NAGVMQNPRHLVRRRGQEARLRCSPMKGHSHVYWYRQLPEEGLKFMVYLQKENIIDESGMPKERFSAEFPKEGPSILRIQQVVRGDSAAYFCASSPLDRSSSYEQYFGPGTRLTVT.

J is TRBJ1-5 and V is TRBV6-2 or TRBV6-3; 11 bases match TRBD1. After removal of 2 bases from V and 8 bases from J, the junction contained 14 bases not matched to a gene. The CDR3 runs to 18 residues. Germline V gene lookup returns CDR1 MNHEY and CDR2 SVGEGT. CDR3 in amino acids: CASSYVVQDRGQIKPQHF. In nucleotides, the CDR3 is TGTGCCAGCAGTTACGTCGTACAGGACAGGGGGCAAATCAAGCCCCAGCATTTT.